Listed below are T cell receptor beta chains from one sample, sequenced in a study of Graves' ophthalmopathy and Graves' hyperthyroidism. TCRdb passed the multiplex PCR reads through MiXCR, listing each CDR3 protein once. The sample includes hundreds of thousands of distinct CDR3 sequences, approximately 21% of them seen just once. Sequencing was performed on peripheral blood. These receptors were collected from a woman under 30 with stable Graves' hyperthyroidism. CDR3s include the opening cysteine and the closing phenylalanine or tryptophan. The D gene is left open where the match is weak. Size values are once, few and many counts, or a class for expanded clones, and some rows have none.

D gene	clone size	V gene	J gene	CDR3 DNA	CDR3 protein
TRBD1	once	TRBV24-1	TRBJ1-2	TGTGCCACCAGTGATGTCACCGGGACAGGCTATGGCTACACCTTC	CATSDVTGTGYGYTF
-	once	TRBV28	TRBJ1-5	TGTGCCAGCAGTCAAACCAGGGCGAGCAATCAGCCCCAGCATTTT	CASSQTRASNQPQHF
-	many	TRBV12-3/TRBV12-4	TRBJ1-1	TGTGCCAGCAGTCCCCGGGACAAACTGAACACTGAAGCTTTCTTT	CASSPRDKLNTEAFF
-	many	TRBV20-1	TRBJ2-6	TGCAGGGAGATAATTGGGGCCAACGTCCTGACTTTC	CREIIGANVLTF
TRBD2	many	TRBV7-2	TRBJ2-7	TGTGCCAGCAGCACTAGCGGGAAGACGTACGAGCAGTACTTC	CASSTSGKTYEQYF
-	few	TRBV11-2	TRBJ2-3	TGTGCCAGCAGCTTAACGGAAAGCACGCAGTATTTT	CASSLTESTQYF
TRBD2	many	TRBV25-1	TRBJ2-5	TGTGCCAGCAGTGGGTTAAGTAGCGGGAGAGGTGAAGAGACCCAGTACTTC	CASSGLSSGRGEETQYF
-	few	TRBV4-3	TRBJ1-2	TGCGCCAGCAGCCAGGATACAGGAAACTATGGCTACACCTTC	CASSQDTGNYGYTF
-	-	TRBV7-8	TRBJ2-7	TGTGCCAGCAGCTTACCGGGGATTTACGAGCAGTACTTC	CASSLPGIYEQYF
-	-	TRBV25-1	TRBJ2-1	TGTGCCAGCAGTTTGGGGGAGACAGTAAATGAGCAGTTCTTC	CASSLGETVNEQFF
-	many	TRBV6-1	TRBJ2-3	TGTGCTGCTGGAAGCGCCCTTAGCACAGATACGCAGTATTTT	CAAGSALSTDTQYF
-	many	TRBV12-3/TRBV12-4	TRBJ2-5	TGTGCCAGCAGTTTCTACCCCGCTGGACGGGGAGAGACCCAGTACTTC	CASSFYPAGRGETQYF
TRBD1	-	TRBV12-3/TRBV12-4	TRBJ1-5	TGTGCCAGCAGTCGCGGGACAGGGACCTATAGCAATCAGCCCCAGCATTTT	CASSRGTGTYSNQPQHF
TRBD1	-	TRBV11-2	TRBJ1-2	TGTGCCAGCAGCTTAGAAGTGACAGGGGACTATGGCTACACCTTC	CASSLEVTGDYGYTF
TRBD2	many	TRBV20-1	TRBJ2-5	TGCAGTGCTAGAGAAGGGCGGGAGAGCGAGACCCAGTACTTC	CSAREGRESETQYF
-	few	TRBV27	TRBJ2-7	TGTGCCAGCAGTTTTCTTGGCGGGAAGGGAGAGCAGTACTTC	CASSFLGGKGEQYF
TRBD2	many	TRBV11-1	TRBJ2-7	TGTGCCAGCCAGGGACTAGCGGGAGGGCCCTCCTACGAGCAGTACTTC	CASQGLAGGPSYEQYF
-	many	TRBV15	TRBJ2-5	TGTGCCACCAGCAGAGATCGACAAGGCCAAGAGACCCAGTACTTC	CATSRDRQGQETQYF
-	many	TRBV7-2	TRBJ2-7	TGTGCCAGCAGCTTTTACGCGGGGCCCTCCTACGAGCAGTACTTC	CASSFYAGPSYEQYF
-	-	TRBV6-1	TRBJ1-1	TGTGCCAGCAGCCAGGCCCCTGTATATTACACTGAAGCTTTCTTT	CASSQAPVYYTEAFF
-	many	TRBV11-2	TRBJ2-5	TGTGCCAGCTGCACGGGATGGGGCCAAGAGACCCAGTACTTC	CASCTGWGQETQYF
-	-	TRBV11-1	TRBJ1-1	TGTGCCAGCAGCATGGACAGCTTAACTGAAGCTTTCTTT	CASSMDSLTEAFF
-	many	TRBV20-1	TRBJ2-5	TGCAGTGCTAGCGGGAGAGGGGTGGAGACCCAGTACTTC	CSASGRGVETQYF
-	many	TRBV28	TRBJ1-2	TGTGCCAGCAGTTTATCGACAGAGAACTATGGCTACACCTTC	CASSLSTENYGYTF
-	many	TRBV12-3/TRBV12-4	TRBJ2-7	TGTGCCAGCAGTAGCCTATCCCTACCGGGAGAGCAGTACTTC	CASSSLSLPGEQYF
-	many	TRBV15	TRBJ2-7	TGTGCCACCAGCAGAGAGTTCGGCAGTCTGAGCTCCTACGAGCAGTACTTC	CATSREFGSLSSYEQYF
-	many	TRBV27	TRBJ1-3	TGTGCCAGCAGTTTGGTCGGGTATGGAAGACCTGGAAACACCATATATTTT	CASSLVGYGRPGNTIYF